Presented here are 15 T cell receptor beta chains from one specimen sequenced in a study of blood T cell repertoires in COVID-19. Profiling relied on immunoSEQ multiplex PCR, and the TCRdb table lists in-frame clones only, not all of them. The sample yields over 65,000 clones, less than 85% seen once. Sequencing input: peripheral blood. These receptors all stem from an elderly man with active COVID-19.

The rearrangement links TRBV28 to TRBJ1-6; TRBD1 matches at 7 bases. The trim removed 6 bases at V and 4 bases at J, leaving 15 bases unmatched. The CDR3 runs 18 residues. Germline CDR1 MDHEN, CDR2 SYDVKM. CDR3: CASSPFLGGSDYNSPLHF. CDR3 sequence (DNA): TGTGCCAGCAGCCCCTTCTTAGGGGGCTCCGATTATAATTCACCCCTCCACTTT. The whole variable domain, filled in from reference TRBV28 and TRBJ1-6, reads DVKVTQSSRYLVKRTGEKVFLECVQDMDHENMFWYRQDPGLGLRLIYFSYDVKMKEKGDIPEGYSVSREKKERFSLILESASTNQTSMYLCASSPFLGGSDYNSPLHFGNGTRLTVT.

The V call is TRBV5-4, the J call TRBJ2-2, with 8 bases fitting TRBD2. Germline trimming cut 3 bases from V and 4 bases from J; bases unmatched to any gene: 8. CDR1 is SGHNT and CDR2 is YYREEE in the germline V gene (reference sequence). The CDR3 totals 16 residues. The CDR3 sequence: CASSSPGTRSTGELFF. The CDR3 DNA is TGTGCCAGCAGCTCCCCCGGGACTAGGAGCACCGGGGAGCTGTTTTTT.

The gene calls are TRBV21-1 and TRBJ1-5; the table's D call, TRBD1, was not checked against the DNA. TRBV21-1 is recorded as a pseudogene. This CDR3 is 19 amino acids long. CDR3 in amino acids: CASSQGSGAPPPHNQPQHF. The CDR3 nucleotides are TGTGCCAGCAGCCAGGGGTCCGGGGCCCCTCCCCCTCACAATCAGCCCCAGCATTTT.

A few counts support this clone. The gene calls are TRBV6-5 and TRBJ1-5; TRBD1 agrees at 7 bases. CDR1 MNHEY and CDR2 SVGAGI come from the germline V gene. CDR3 length equals 15 residues. V lost 2 bases, J lost 3 bases, and 4 bases stayed unmatched. The CDR3 is CASSYRTGINQPQHF. The CDR3 coding sequence is TGTGCCAGCAGTTACCGGACAGGAATCAATCAGCCCCAGCATTTT.

The chain joins TRBV7-2 to TRBJ2-7; D might be TRBD1 (5 bases). The CDR3 covers 14 residues. Germline V gives CDR1 SGHTA, CDR2 FQGNSA. V was cut by 1 base and J by 2 bases, with 9 bases left in between. The CDR3 region has the DNA TGTGCCAGCAGCTTAGGGGTCAGGGCCTACGAGCAGTACTTC. Protein product: CASSLGVRAYEQYF.

V is TRBV14 and J is TRBJ2-3, with 11 bases matching TRBD2. The V segment lost 4 bases and the J segment 2 bases; nucleotides outside the gene matches: 5. The CDR3 covers 16 residues. Germline V gives CDR1 SGHDN, CDR2 FVKESK. This chain's CDR3 is CASSLRLAGNTDTQYF. The CDR3 DNA sequence: TGTGCCAGCAGCCTCAGACTAGCGGGAAACACAGATACGCAGTATTTT.

V usage is TRBV3-1 (or the pseudogene TRBV3-2) and J usage is TRBJ2-5; perhaps TRBD2 as D (6 bases). V lost 6 bases and J lost 2, with 13 bases in between. CDR3 length: 14 amino acids. The germline gives CDR1 LGHDT, CDR2 YNNKEL (reference sequence). The CDR3 protein is CASRIAVGQETQYF. CDR3 DNA: TGTGCCAGCAGGATAGCGGTAGGGCAAGAGACCCAGTACTTC.

The V gene is TRBV27, the J gene TRBJ2-1, with D possibly matching TRBD2 (7 bases). Germline V gene lookup returns CDR1 MNHEY and CDR2 SMNVEV (reference sequence). CDR3 length: 14 residues. The V end lost 6 bases, the J end lost 4 bases, and 13 bases lay between the germline ends. CDR3: CASSLQGGYNEQFF. Here the CDR3 DNA reads TGTGCCAGCAGCTTACAGGGAGGGTACAATGAGCAGTTCTTC.

The rearrangement links TRBV5-6 to TRBJ2-2; 8 nucleotides agree with TRBD1. CDR3 length: 14 residues. CDR1 is SGHDT, CDR2 YYEEEE, per germline. V lost 5 bases, J lost 6 bases, and 6 bases stayed unmatched. Written as DNA, the CDR3 is TGTGCCAGCAGTACGACAGGGGCGGCCGGGGAGCTGTTTTTT. Its translation: CASSTTGAAGELFF.

This clone showed up just once. The genes are TRBV10-3 and TRBJ1-2; D is unresolved. This CDR3 region has 13 residues. Germline-derived CDR1 and CDR2 are ENHRY and SYGVKD. Trimming pared 2 bases from V and 3 bases from J, leaving 7 bases between. This CDR3 reads CAISEDQDYGYTF. CDR3 DNA sequence: TGTGCCATCAGTGAGGATCAGGACTATGGCTACACCTTC.

This rearrangement joins TRBV7-2 to TRBJ1-2; TRBD1 agrees at 8 bases. Trimming removed 2 bases from V and 7 bases from J; junction bases left unmatched: 9. Germline assignment: CDR1 SGHTA and CDR2 FQGNSA. CDR3 length: 15 residues. CDR3 bases: TGTGCCAGCAGCTTAAGGTCGGCAGGGGGCGGTGGCTACACCTTC. Its protein is CASSLRSAGGGGYTF.

The rearrangement links TRBV2 to TRBJ2-3, with a tentative D call TRBD1 (6 bases). V shed 5 bases and J shed 0 bases, with 18 bases lying between them. Germline V gives CDR1 SNHLY, CDR2 FYNNEI. This CDR3 spans 17 amino acids. CDR3 region: CASSLRQASFSTDTQYF. CDR3 bases: TGTGCCAGCAGTCTACGACAGGCGAGCTTTAGCACAGATACGCAGTATTTT.

This rearrangement joins TRBV30 to TRBJ2-1; 14 bases are a match to TRBD2. The CDR3 totals 16 residues. Germline assignment: CDR1 GTSNPN and CDR2 SVGIG (reference sequence). J gave up 7 bases and V 2 bases, and 7 bases lay outside the gene matches. CDR3 DNA sequence: TGTGCCTGGAGTATCCTGACTAGCGGGAGGGTGAATGAGCAGTTCTTC. It codes for CAWSILTSGRVNEQFF.

This chain uses TRBV29-1 with TRBJ2-1; weak D call: TRBD2 (5 bases). V was clipped by 7 bases and J by 6 bases, with 13 bases between them. CDR1 and CDR2 from the germline V gene are SQVTM and ANQGSEA. The CDR3 has 12 residues. The CDR3 loop is CSGATSFNEQFF. CDR3 DNA: TGCAGCGGAGCTACTAGTTTCAATGAGCAGTTCTTC.

The rearrangement uses TRBV14 and TRBJ2-1; D gene ambiguous. The CDR3 is 13 amino acids. The V and J ends lost 6 bases and 9 bases respectively, with 15 bases between them. Germline V CDR1 and CDR2: SGHDN, FVKESK. CDR3: CASRSESFGEQFF. In nucleotides, the CDR3 is TGTGCCAGCAGGTCCGAATCGTTCGGTGAGCAGTTCTTC. The variable domain in full, completed from reference TRBV14 and TRBJ2-1, reads EAGVTQFPSHSVIEKGQTVTLRCDPISGHDNLYWYRRVMGKEIKFLLHFVKESKQDESGMPNNRFLAERTGGTYSTLKVQPAELEDSGVYFCASRSESFGEQFFGPGTRLTVL.